These 9 T cell receptor beta chains were all obtained from the same sample, sequenced in a study of shared clonotypes between healthy human individuals. The table came from immunoSEQ multiplex PCR; TCRdb's copy has only in-frame clones and leaves some out. The top ten hold about 0.13% of the sample, which has millions of clones, more than 90% seen once. Sequencing was done on a sample of naive CD4+ T cells sorted from blood. As to subset: CD45RA+ positively selected. The receptor set was obtained from a man younger than 35 in good health.

This chain uses TRBV13 with TRBJ1-6; 8 nucleotides match TRBD1. The germline V gene encodes CDR1 PRHDT and CDR2 FYEKMQ (reference sequence). The CDR3 loop spans 14 amino acids. The J segment lost 10 bases and the V segment lost 2 bases, leaving 4 bases of the junction unmatched. The CDR3, as DNA: TGTGCCAGCAGCTTAAGTACAGGGGGGTCACCCCTCCACTTT. Protein: CASSLSTGGSPLHF.

This sequence joins TRBV6-1 and TRBJ2-7; 13 bases line up with TRBD2. The CDR3 covers 16 residues. Germline lookup yields CDR1 MNHNS and CDR2 SASEGT. V gave up 4 bases and J gave up 4 bases; unmatched junction bases: 7. CDR3 region: CASSATGLAGRYEQYF. CDR3 nucleotide sequence: TGTGCCAGCAGTGCCACGGGACTAGCGGGGAGGTACGAGCAGTACTTC.

The V gene is TRBV6-6, the J gene TRBJ2-3; D not certain. The V gene's germline CDR1 is MNHNY and CDR2 SVGAGI (reference sequence). This CDR3 is built from 12 residues. Deletions cut 6 bases from V and 0 bases from J, with 4 bases between. The CDR3 nucleotides read TGTGCCAGCAGGCGAAGCACAGATACGCAGTATTTT. It specifies CASRRSTDTQYF.

The genes are TRBV7-9 and TRBJ2-5; 8 bases are a match to TRBD2. This CDR3 is built from 15 residues. CDR1 and CDR2 (germline): SEHNR, FQNEAQ (reference sequence). V shed 1 base, J shed 1 base, and the junction held 2 bases outside the gene matches. CDR3 DNA: TGTGCCAGCAGCTTAGGGCTAGCGGGCCAAGAGACCCAGTACTTC. It is translated as CASSLGLAGQETQYF.

J is TRBJ1-6 and V is TRBV10-3; no clear D gene. The CDR3 covers 13 residues. The germline V gene has CDR1 ENHRY and CDR2 SYGVKD. V gave up 1 base and J gave up 6 bases, with 4 bases separating them. CDR3 sequence (DNA): TGTGCCATCAGTGAGTTGGTTAATTCACCCCTCCACTTT. Residues: CAISELVNSPLHF.

This clone is a singleton in its sample. The V gene is TRBV18, the J gene TRBJ2-5; D unclear. Germline V gives CDR1 KGHSH, CDR2 LQKENI. The CDR3 runs to 11 residues. V lost 5 bases, J lost 4 bases, and 5 bases lay in between. The CDR3 coding sequence is TGTGCCAGCTCAGGAACAGAGACCCAGTACTTC. As protein: CASSGTETQYF.

The chain employs TRBV18 and TRBJ2-5, with 10 bases fitting TRBD2. The CDR3 consists of 17 residues. Germline lookup yields CDR1 KGHSH and CDR2 LQKENI. The trim removed 6 bases at V and 5 bases at J, leaving 15 bases unmatched. The CDR3 loop reads CASSRNILAGSGETQYF. The CDR3 DNA reads as TGTGCCAGCTCCCGGAACATACTAGCGGGAAGTGGGGAGACCCAGTACTTC.

V and J are TRBV7-2 and TRBJ2-1; 16 nucleotides line up with TRBD2. This CDR3 comprises 17 residues. Germline V CDR1 and CDR2: SGHTA, FQGNSA. The trim removed 4 bases at V and 9 bases at J, leaving 9 bases unmatched. CDR3 amino acids: CASSSSGTSGRATEQFF. The CDR3 region has the DNA TGTGCCAGCAGCTCCTCCGGGACTAGCGGGAGGGCCACTGAGCAGTTCTTC. The full variable domain, in which reference TRBV7-2 and TRBJ2-1 provide the parts outside the CDR3, is GAGVSQSPSNKVTEKGKDVELRCDPISGHTALYWYRQSLGQGLEFLIYFQGNSAPDKSGLPSDRFSAERTGGSVSTLTIQRTQQEDSAVYLCASSSSGTSGRATEQFFGPGTRLTVL.

The J gene is TRBJ2-1, the V gene TRBV18, with TRBD2 matching over 13 bases. Germline CDR1 reads KGHSH; CDR2 reads LQKENI. This CDR3 comprises 16 residues. V was clipped by 2 bases and J by 3 bases; unmatched bases: 1. The CDR3 coding sequence is TGTGCCAGCTCACCAGGACTAGCGGGAGTCTACAATGAGCAGTTCTTC. Translating gives CASSPGLAGVYNEQFF.